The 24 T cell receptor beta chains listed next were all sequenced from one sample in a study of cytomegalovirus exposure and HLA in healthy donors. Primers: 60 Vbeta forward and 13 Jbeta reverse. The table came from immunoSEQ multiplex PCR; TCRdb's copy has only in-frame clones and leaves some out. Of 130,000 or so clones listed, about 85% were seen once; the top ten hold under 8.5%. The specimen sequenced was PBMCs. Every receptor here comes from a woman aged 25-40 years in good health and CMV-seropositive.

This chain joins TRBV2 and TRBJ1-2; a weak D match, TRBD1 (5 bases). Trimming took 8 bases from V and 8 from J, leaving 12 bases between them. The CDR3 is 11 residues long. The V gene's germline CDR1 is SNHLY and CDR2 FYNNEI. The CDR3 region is CASSVGPGYTF. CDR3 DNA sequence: TGTGCCAGCTCGGTGGGGCCCGGCTACACCTTC.

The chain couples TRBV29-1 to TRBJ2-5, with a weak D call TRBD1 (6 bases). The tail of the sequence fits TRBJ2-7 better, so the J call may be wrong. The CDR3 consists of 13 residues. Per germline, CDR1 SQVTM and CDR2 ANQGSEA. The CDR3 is CSVEGHSSYEQYF. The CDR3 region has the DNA TGCAGCGTTGAGGGACATAGCTCCTACGAGCAGTACTTC.

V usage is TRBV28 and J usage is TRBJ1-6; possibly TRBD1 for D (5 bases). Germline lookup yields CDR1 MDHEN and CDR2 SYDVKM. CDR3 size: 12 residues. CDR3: CAAQADISPLHF. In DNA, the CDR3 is TGTGCGGCACAGGCGGATATATCACCCCTCCACTTT.

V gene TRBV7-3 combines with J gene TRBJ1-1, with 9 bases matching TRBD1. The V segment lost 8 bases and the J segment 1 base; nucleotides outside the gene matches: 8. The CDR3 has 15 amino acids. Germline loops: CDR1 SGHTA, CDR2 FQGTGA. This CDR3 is CASSSQGATNTEAFF. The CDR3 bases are TGTGCCAGCTCTTCACAGGGGGCCACGAACACTGAAGCTTTCTTT.

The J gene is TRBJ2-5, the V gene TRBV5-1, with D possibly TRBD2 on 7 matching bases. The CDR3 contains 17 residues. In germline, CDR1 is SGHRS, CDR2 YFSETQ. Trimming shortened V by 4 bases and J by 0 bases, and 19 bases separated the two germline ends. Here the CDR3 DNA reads TGCGCCAGCAGCCCGAGGGGGGGACACTTGTACCAAGAGACCCAGTACTTC. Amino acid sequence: CASSPRGGHLYQETQYF.

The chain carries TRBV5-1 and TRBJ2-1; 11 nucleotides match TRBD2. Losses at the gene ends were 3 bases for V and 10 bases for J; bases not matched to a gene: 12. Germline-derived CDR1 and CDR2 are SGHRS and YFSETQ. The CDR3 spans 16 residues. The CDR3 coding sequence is TGCGCCAGCAGCTCCGCTATACTAGCGGGAGAGGAAGAGCAGTTCTTC. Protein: CASSSAILAGEEEQFF.

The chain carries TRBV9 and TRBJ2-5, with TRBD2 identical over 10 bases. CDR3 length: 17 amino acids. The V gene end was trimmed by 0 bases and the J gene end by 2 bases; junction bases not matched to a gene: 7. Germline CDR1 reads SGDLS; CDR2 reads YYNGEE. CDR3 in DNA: TGTGCCAGCAGCGTAGGAGGTAGCGGGGGGTTGCAAGAGACCCAGTACTTC. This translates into CASSVGGSGGLQETQYF.

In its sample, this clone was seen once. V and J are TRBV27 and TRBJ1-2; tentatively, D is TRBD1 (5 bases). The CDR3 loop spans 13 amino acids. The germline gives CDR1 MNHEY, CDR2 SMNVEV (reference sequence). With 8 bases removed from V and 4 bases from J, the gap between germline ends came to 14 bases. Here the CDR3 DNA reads TGTGCCAGCGGGTCCCGGGACTTCTATGGCTACACCTTC. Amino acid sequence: CASGSRDFYGYTF.

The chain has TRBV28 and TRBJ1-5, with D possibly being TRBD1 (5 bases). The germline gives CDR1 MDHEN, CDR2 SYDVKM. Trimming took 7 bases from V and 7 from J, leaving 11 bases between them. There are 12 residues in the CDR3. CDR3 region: CASTWGDQPQHF. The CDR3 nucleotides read TGTGCCAGCACTTGGGGGGACCAGCCCCAGCATTTT. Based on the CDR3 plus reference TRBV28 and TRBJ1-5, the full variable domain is DVKVTQSSRYLVKRTGEKVFLECVQDMDHENMFWYRQDPGLGLRLIYFSYDVKMKEKGDIPEGYSVSREKKERFSLILESASTNQTSMYLCASTWGDQPQHFGDGTRLSIL.

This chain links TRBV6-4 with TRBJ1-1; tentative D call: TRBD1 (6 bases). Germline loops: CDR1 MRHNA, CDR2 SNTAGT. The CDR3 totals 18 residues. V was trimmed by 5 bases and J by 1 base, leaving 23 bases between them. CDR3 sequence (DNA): TGTGCCAGCAGTACTCCGACAGGCGACGCATTTGAGAACACTGAAGCTTTCTTT. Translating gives CASSTPTGDAFENTEAFF.

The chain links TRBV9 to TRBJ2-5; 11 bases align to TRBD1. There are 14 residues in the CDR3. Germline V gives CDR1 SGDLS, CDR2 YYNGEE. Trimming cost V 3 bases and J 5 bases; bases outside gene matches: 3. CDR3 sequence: CASSGGQGVETQYF. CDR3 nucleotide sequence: TGTGCCAGCAGCGGGGGACAGGGGGTGGAGACCCAGTACTTC.

The CDR3 sequence: CASGTGWNSPLHF. The CDR3 coding sequence is TGTGCCAGCGGGACAGGGTGGAATTCACCCCTCCACTTT. The chain uses TRBV6-1 and TRBJ1-6; 9 nucleotides agree with TRBD1. Losses at the gene ends were 8 bases for V and 7 bases for J; bases not matched to a gene: 3. In germline, CDR1 is MNHNS, CDR2 SASEGT. This CDR3 region has 13 residues.

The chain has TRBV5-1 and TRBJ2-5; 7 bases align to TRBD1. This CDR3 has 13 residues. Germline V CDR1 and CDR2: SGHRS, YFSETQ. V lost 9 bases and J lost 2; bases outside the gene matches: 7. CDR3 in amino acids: CAITGVLQETQYF. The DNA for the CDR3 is TGCGCCATAACAGGGGTTCTACAAGAGACCCAGTACTTC.

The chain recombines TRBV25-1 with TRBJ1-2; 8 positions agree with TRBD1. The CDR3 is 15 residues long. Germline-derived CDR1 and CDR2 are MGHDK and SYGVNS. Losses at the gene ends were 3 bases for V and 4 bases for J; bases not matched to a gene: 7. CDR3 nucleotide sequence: TGTGCCAGCAGTGACCCCGACAGGGGCGCCTATGGCTACACCTTC. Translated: CASSDPDRGAYGYTF.

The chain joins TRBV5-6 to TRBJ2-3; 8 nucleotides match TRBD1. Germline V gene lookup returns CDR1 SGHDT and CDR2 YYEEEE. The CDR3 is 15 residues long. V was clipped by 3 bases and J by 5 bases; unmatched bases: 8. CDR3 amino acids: CASSYPGTGGDTQYF. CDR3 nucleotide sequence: TGTGCCAGCAGCTACCCCGGGACAGGAGGAGATACGCAGTATTTT.

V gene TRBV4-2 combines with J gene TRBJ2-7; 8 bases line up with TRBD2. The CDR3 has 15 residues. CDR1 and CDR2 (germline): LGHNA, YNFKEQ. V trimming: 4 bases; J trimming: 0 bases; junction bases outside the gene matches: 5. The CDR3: CASSRESGSSYEQYF. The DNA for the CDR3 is TGTGCCAGCAGCCGGGAAAGCGGGAGCTCCTACGAGCAGTACTTC.

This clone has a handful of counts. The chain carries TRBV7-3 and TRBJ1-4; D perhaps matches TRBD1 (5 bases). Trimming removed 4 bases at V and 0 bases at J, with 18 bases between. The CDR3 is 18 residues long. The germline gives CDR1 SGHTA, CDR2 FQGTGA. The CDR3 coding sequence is TGTGCCAGCAGCTCCCCGGGGGGTATCTCTGCAACTAATGAAAAACTGTTTTTT. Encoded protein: CASSSPGGISATNEKLFF. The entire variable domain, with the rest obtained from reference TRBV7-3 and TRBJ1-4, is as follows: GAGVSQTPSNKVTEKGKYVELRCDPISGHTALYWYRQSLGQGPEFLIYFQGTGAADDSGLPNDRFFAVRPEGSVSTLKIQRTERGDSAVYLCASSSPGGISATNEKLFFGSGTQLSVL.

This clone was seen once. CDR3 bases: TGTGCCAGCAGTGAGGCACAGGGCTATGGCTACACCTTC. Protein product: CASSEAQGYGYTF. This chain uses TRBV28 with TRBJ1-2; tentative D call: TRBD1 (6 bases). Trimming removed 5 bases from V and 4 bases from J, with 11 bases in between. Germline V gene lookup returns CDR1 MDHEN and CDR2 SYDVKM. This CDR3 has 13 amino acids.

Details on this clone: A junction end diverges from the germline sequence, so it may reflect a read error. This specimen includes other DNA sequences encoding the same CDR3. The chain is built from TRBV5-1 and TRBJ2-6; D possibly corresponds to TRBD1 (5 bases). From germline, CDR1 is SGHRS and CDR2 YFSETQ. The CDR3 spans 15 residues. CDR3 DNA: TGCGCCAGTAGCTCAGGGCCTCTTGGGGCCAACGTCCTGACTTTC. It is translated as CASSSGPLGANVLTF. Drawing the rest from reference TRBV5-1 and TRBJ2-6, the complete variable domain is KAGVTQTPRYLIKTRGQQVTLSCSPISGHRSVSWYQQTPGQGLQFLFEYFSETQRNKGNFPGRFSGRQFSNSRSEMNVSTLELGDSALYLCASSSGPLGANVLTFGAGSRLTVL.

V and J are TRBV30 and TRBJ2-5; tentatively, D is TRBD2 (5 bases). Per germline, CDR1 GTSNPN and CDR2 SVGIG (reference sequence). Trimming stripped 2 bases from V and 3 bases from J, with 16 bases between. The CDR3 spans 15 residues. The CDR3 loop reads CAWSYWESREETQYF. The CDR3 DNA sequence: TGTGCCTGGAGTTACTGGGAGAGTAGAGAAGAGACCCAGTACTTC.

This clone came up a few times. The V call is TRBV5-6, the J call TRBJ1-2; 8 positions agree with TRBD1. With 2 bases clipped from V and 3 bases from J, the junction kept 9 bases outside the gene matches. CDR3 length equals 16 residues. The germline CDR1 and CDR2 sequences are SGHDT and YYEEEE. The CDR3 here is CASSFRSGGWDYGYTF. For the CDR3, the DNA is TGTGCCAGCAGCTTCCGCTCAGGGGGCTGGGACTATGGCTACACCTTC.

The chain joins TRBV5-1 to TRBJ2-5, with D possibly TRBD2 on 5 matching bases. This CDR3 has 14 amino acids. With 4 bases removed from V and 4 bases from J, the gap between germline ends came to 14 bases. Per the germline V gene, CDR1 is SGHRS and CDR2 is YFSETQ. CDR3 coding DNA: TGCGCCAGCAGCCCCGCCTCCCGGGGAGAGACCCAGTACTTC. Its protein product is CASSPASRGETQYF.

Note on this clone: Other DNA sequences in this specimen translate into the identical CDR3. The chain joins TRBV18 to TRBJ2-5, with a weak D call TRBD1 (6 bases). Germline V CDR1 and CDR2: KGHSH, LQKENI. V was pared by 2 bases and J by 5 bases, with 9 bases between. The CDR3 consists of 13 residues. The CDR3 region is CASSPTGMETQYF. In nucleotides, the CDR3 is TGTGCCAGCTCACCAACAGGGATGGAGACCCAGTACTTC. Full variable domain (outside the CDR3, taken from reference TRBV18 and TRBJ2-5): NAGVMQNPRHLVRRRGQEARLRCSPMKGHSHVYWYRQLPEEGLKFMVYLQKENIIDESGMPKERFSAEFPKEGPSILRIQQVVRGDSAAYFCASSPTGMETQYFGPGTRLLVL.

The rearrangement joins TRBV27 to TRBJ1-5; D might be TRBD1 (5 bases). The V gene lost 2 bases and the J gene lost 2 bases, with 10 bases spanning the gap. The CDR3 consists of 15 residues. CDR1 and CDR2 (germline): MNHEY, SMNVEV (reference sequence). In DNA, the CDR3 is TGTGCCAGCAGTTTAGGCAGGGAGGGCAATCAGCCCCAGCATTTT. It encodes CASSLGREGNQPQHF.